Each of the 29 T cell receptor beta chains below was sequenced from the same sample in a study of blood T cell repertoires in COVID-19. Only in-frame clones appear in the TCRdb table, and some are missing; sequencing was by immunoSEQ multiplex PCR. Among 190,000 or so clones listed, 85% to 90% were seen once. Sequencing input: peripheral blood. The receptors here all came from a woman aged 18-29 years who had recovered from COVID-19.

CDR3 residues: CASAHWGASGAQETQYF. CDR3 nucleotide sequence: TGTGCCAGCGCCCACTGGGGGGCTAGCGGGGCTCAAGAGACCCAGTACTTC. The J gene is TRBJ2-5, the V gene TRBV5-4, with TRBD2 matching 9 bases. Germline trimming cut 7 bases from V and 2 bases from J; bases unmatched to any gene: 15. Germline V gene lookup returns CDR1 SGHNT and CDR2 YYREEE (reference sequence). This CDR3 contains 17 residues.

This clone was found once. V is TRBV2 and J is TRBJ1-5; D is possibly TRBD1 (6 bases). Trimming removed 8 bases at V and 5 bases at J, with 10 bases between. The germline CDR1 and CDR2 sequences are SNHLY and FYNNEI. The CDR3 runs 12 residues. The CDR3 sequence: CASRDTDQPQHF. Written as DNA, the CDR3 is TGTGCCAGCCGGGACACAGATCAGCCCCAGCATTTT.

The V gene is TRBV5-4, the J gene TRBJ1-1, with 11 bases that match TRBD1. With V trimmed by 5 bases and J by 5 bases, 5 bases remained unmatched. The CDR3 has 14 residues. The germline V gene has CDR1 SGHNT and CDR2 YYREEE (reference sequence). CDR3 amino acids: CASRPDRGRTEAFF. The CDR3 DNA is TGTGCCAGCAGACCGGACAGGGGGCGGACTGAAGCTTTCTTT.

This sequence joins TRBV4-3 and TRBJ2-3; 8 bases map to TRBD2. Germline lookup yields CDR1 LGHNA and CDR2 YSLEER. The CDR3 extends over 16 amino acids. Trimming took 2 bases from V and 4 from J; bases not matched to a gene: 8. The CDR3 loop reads CASSQLSGSGADTQYF. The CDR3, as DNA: TGCGCCAGCAGCCAACTCAGCGGGAGTGGCGCAGATACGCAGTATTTT.

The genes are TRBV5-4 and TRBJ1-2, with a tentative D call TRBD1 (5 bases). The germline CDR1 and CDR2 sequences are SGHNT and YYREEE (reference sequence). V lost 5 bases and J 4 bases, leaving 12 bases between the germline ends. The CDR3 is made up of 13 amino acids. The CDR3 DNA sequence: TGTGCCAGCAGTTCCGACAGCTTCTATGGCTACACCTTC. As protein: CASSSDSFYGYTF. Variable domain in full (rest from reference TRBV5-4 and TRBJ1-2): ETGVTQSPTHLIKTRGQQVTLRCSSQSGHNTVSWYQQALGQGPQFIFQYYREEENGRGNFPPRFSGLQFPNYSSELNVNALELDDSALYLCASSSDSFYGYTFGSGTRLTVV.

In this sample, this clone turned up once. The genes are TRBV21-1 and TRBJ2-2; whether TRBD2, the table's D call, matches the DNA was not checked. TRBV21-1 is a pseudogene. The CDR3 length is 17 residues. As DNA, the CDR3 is TGTGCCAGCAGCAAAGAAGGGGGGGACGCGCGAACCGGGGAGCTGTTTTTT. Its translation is CASSKEGGDARTGELFF.

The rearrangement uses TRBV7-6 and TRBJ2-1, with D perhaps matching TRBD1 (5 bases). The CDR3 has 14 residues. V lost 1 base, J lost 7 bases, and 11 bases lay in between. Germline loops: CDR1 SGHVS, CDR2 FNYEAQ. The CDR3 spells CASSLEAGLNEQFF. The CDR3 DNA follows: TGTGCCAGCAGCTTAGAGGCAGGGTTGAATGAGCAGTTCTTC.

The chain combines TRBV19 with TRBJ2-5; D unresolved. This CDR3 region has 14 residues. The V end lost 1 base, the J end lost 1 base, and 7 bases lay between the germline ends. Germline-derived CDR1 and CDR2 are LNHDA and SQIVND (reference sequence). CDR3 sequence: CASSIASVQETQYF. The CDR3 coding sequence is TGTGCCAGTAGTATAGCTTCGGTCCAAGAGACCCAGTACTTC.

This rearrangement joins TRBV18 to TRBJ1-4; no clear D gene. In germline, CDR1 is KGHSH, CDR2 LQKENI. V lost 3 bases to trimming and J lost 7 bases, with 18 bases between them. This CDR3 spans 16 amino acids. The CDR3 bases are TGTGCCAGCTCACCCCTAAGGAAGAGGGATGGTGAAAAACTGTTTTTT. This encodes CASSPLRKRDGEKLFF.

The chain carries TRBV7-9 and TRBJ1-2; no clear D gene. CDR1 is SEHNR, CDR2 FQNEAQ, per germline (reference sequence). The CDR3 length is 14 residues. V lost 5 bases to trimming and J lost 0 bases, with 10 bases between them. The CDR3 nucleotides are TGTGCCAGCAGCCCCGCGGGGACTAACTATGGCTACACCTTC. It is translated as CASSPAGTNYGYTF.

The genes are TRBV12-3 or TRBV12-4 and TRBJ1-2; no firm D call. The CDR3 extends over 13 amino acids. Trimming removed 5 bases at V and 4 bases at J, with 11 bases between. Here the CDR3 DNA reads TGTGCCAGCAGTCCCGGGTCCCTCTATGGCTACACCTTC. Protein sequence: CASSPGSLYGYTF.

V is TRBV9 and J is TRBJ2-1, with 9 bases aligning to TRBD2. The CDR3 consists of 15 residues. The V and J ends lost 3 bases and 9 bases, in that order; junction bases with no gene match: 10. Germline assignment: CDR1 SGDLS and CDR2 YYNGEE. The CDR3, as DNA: TGTGCCAGCAGCGGAGTAGCGGGAGACGGCGTTGAGCAGTTCTTC. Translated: CASSGVAGDGVEQFF.

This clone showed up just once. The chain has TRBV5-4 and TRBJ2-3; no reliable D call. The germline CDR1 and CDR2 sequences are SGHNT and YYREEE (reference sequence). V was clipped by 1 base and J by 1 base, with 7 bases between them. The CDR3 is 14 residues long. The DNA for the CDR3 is TGTGCCAGCAGCTTGAATTCTGGCACAGATACGCAGTATTTT. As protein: CASSLNSGTDTQYF.

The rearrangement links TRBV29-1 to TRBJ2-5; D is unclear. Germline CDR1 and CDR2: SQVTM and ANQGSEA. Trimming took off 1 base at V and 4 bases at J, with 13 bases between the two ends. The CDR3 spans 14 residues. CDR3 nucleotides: TGCAGCGTTGAAGGCGAGGCGGTAGGAGAGACCCAGTACTTC. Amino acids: CSVEGEAVGETQYF.

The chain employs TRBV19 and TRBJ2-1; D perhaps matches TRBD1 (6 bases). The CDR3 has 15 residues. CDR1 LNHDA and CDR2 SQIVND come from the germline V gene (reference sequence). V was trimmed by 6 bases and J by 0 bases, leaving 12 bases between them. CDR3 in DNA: TGTGCCAGTAGGAAAGACAGGAGCTCCTACAATGAGCAGTTCTTC. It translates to CASRKDRSSYNEQFF. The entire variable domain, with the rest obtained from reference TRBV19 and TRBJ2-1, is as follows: DGGITQSPKYLFRKEGQNVTLSCEQNLNHDAMYWYRQDPGQGLRLIYYSQIVNDFQKGDIAEGYSVSREKKESFPLTVTSAQKNPTAFYLCASRKDRSSYNEQFFGPGTRLTVL.

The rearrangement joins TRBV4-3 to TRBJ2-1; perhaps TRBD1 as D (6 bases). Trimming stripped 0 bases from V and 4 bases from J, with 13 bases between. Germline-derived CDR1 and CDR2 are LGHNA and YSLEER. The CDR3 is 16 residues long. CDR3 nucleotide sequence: TGCGCCAGCAGCCAAGACGACAGGTTGTGGTACAATGAGCAGTTCTTC. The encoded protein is CASSQDDRLWYNEQFF.

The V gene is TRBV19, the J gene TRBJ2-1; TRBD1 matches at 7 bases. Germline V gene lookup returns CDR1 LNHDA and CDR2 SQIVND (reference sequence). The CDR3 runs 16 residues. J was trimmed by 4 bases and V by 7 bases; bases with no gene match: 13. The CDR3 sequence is CASTISGTAVYNEQFF. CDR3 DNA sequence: TGTGCCAGTACTATTTCTGGGACAGCAGTTTACAATGAGCAGTTCTTC.

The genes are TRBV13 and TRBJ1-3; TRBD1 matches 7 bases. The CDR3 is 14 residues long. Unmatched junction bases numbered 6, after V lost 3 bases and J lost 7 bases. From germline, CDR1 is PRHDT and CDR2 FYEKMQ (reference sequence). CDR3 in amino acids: CASSFMTRGNTIYF. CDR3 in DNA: TGTGCCAGCAGCTTCATGACCAGGGGGAACACCATATATTTT.

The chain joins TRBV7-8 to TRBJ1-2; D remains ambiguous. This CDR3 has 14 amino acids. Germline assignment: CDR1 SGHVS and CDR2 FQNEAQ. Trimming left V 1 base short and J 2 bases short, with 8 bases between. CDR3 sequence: CASSLDSLNYGYTF. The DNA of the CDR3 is TGTGCCAGCAGCTTAGATTCCCTCAACTATGGCTACACCTTC.

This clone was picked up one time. The CDR3: CAISPGLGETQYF. The CDR3 bases are TGTGCCATCAGCCCGGGACTCGGAGAGACCCAGTACTTC. V and J are TRBV10-3 and TRBJ2-5, with D perhaps TRBD2 (6 bases). CDR1 ENHRY and CDR2 SYGVKD come from the germline V gene. Between the trimmed V and J ends, which lost 6 bases and 4 bases, there was a span of 12 bases. The CDR3 covers 13 residues.

The CDR3 sequence is CASSPSLGGDGYTF. In nucleotides, the CDR3 is TGTGCCAGCTCACCAAGCCTTGGGGGGGATGGCTACACCTTC. The V call is TRBV18, the J call TRBJ1-2, with D maybe TRBD1 (5 bases). Trimming took 2 bases from V and 6 from J, leaving 13 bases between them. The CDR3 totals 14 residues. CDR1 is KGHSH, CDR2 LQKENI, per germline.

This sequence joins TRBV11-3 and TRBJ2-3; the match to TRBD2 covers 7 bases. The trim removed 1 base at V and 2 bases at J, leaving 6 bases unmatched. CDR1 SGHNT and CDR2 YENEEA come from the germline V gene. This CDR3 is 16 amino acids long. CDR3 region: CASSLVRGSFTDTQYF. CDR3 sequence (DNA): TGTGCCAGCAGCTTAGTTCGCGGGAGCTTCACAGATACGCAGTATTTT.

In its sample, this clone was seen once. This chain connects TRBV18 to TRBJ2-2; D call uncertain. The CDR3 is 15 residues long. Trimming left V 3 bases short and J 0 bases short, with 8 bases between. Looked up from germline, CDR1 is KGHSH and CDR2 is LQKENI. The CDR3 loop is CASSPRHPNTGELFF. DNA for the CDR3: TGTGCCAGCTCACCTCGACACCCGAACACCGGGGAGCTGTTTTTT.

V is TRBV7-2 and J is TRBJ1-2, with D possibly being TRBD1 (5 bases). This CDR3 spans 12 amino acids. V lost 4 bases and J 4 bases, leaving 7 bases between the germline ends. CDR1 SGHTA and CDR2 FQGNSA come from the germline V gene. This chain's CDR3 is CASSSQGYGYTF. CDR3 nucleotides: TGTGCCAGCAGCTCCCAGGGCTATGGCTACACCTTC.

Here the CDR3 reads CATMELVGNEQFF. The CDR3 nucleotides are TGTGCCACCATGGAGCTAGTGGGTAATGAGCAGTTCTTC. The rearrangement links TRBV6-6 to TRBJ2-1; D gene unclear. Germline V gives CDR1 MNHNY, CDR2 SVGAGI (reference sequence). V was trimmed by 10 bases and J by 7 bases, leaving 17 bases between them. The CDR3 runs to 13 residues.

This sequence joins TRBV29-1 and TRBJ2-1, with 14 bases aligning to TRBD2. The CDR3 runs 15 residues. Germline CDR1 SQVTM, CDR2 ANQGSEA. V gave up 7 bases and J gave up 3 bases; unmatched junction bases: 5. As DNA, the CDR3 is TGCAGCGCCGGACTAGCGGGAGGAGGCTACAATGAGCAGTTCTTC. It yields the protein CSAGLAGGGYNEQFF.

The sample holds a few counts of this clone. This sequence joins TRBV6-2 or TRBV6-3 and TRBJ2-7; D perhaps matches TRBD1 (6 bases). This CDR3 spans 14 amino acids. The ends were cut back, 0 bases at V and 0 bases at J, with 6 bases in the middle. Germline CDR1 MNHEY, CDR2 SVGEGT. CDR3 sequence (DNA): TGTGCCAGCAGTTACTCGGACAGCTCCTACGAGCAGTACGTC. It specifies CASSYSDSSYEQYV.

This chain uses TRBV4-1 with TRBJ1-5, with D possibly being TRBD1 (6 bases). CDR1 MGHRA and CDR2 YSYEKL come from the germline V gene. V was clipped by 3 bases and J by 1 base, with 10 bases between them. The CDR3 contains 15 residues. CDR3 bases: TGCGCCAGCAGCCATTGGACAGAGAGCAATCAGCCCCAGCATTTT. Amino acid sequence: CASSHWTESNQPQHF.

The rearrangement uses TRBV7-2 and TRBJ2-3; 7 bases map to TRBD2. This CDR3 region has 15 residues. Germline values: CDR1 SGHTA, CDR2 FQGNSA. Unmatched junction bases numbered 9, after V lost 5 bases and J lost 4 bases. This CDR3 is CASSPWTRRADTQYF. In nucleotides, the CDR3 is TGTGCCAGCAGCCCCTGGACTAGGCGGGCAGATACGCAGTATTTT.